The rows below give T cell receptor beta chains drawn from one sample of a study of blood T cell repertoires in COVID-19. Sequenced by immunoSEQ multiplex PCR; TCRdb stores in-frame clones only, minus some. The sample records 90,000 to 120,000 clones, roughly nine tenths being singletons. Sequenced sample: peripheral blood. These receptor sequences come from a human donor in a cohort sampled during active COVID-19. The CDR3 runs from the conserved cysteine through the conserved F or W. D genes are given only for firm matches. Only part of the rows carry a size: once, few, many, or a class if the clone is expanded.

d_call | j_call | v_call | clone_size | cdr3_aa | cdr3_nt
TRBD1 | TRBJ1-5 | TRBV4-2 | . | CASSQGDREINQPQHF | TGTGCCAGCAGCCAAGGGGACAGGGAAATCAATCAGCCCCAGCATTTT
. | TRBJ1-3 | TRBV19 | . | CASSKHERPGNTIYF | TGTGCCAGTAGTAAGCATGAGCGTCCGGGAAACACCATATATTTT
. | TRBJ2-7 | TRBV7-9 | . | CASTVLSPSYEQYF | TGTGCCAGCACCGTACTTAGCCCTTCCTACGAGCAGTACTTC
. | TRBJ2-1 | TRBV5-4 | . | CASTRVGYNEQFF | TGTGCCAGCACCCGAGTCGGGTACAATGAGCAGTTCTTC
TRBD2 | TRBJ2-7 | TRBV4-2 | . | CASSQDKRGAGEQYF | TGTGCCAGCAGCCAAGATAAGCGGGGGGCGGGCGAGCAGTACTTC
. | TRBJ2-1 | TRBV4-1 | . | CASSHAGEQFF | TGCGCCAGCAGCCATGCAGGTGAGCAGTTCTTC
. | TRBJ1-1 | TRBV30 | . | CAWSVQTEAFF | TGTGCCTGGAGTGTACAAACAGAAGCTTTCTTT
TRBD2 | TRBJ2-3 | TRBV6-2/TRBV6-3 | . | CASSYTGTSTDTQYF | TGTGCCAGCAGTTACACCGGGACTAGTACAGATACGCAGTATTTT
TRBD1 | TRBJ1-1 | TRBV5-4 | . | CASSPIWTGENTEAFF | TGTGCCAGCAGCCCCATCTGGACAGGGGAGAACACTGAAGCTTTCTTT
. | TRBJ2-3 | TRBV7-9 | . | CASSEGVQSTDTQYF | TGTGCCAGCAGCGAAGGGGTCCAGAGCACAGATACGCAGTATTTT
. | TRBJ2-1 | TRBV7-6 | . | CASSSSLAPYSEQFF | TGTGCCAGCAGCTCTTCCCTAGCGCCCTACAGTGAGCAGTTCTTC
TRBD1 | TRBJ2-1 | TRBV25-1 | . | CASSEFEGQGVF | TGTGCCAGCAGTGAATTTGAGGGACAGGGAGTCTTC
. | TRBJ2-1 | TRBV5-1 | . | CASSLIVGGEQFF | TGCGCCAGCAGCTTGATAGTCGGCGGGGAGCAGTTCTTC
. | TRBJ2-5 | TRBV5-5 | . | CASSFLGGAGETQYF | TGTGCCAGCAGCTTTCTAGGGGGGGCCGGAGAGACCCAGTACTTC
. | TRBJ1-1 | TRBV2 | . | CASSRVNTEAFF | TGTGCCAGCTCCAGGGTCAACACTGAAGCTTTCTTT
TRBD2 | TRBJ2-1 | TRBV28 | . | CASSRDGGGSYNEQFF | TGTGCCAGCAGTAGAGATGGCGGGGGGTCCTACAATGAGCAGTTCTTC
. | TRBJ2-7 | TRBV27 | . | CASSPMTGSYEQYF | TGTGCCAGCAGTCCAATGACAGGTTCCTACGAGCAGTACTTC
. | TRBJ2-7 | TRBV5-1 | . | CASSLEPGLGYEQYF | TGCGCCAGCAGCTTGGAGCCGGGGTTGGGCTACGAGCAGTACTTC
TRBD1 | TRBJ2-7 | TRBV4-2 | once | CASSRAGQGADEQYF | TGTGCCAGCAGCCGCGCAGGGCAGGGGGCCGACGAGCAGTACTTC
. | TRBJ2-1 | TRBV5-8 | . | CASSLVEGEQFF | TGTGCCAGCAGCTTGGTAGAGGGTGAGCAGTTCTTC
. | TRBJ1-1 | TRBV6-6 | . | CASSFSREATEAFF | TGTGCCAGCAGCTTTTCCAGGGAGGCCACTGAAGCTTTCTTT
TRBD1 | TRBJ1-1 | TRBV14 | . | CASSQDRGRGRVGTEAFF | TGTGCCAGCAGCCAAGATAGGGGCAGGGGGCGAGTCGGCACTGAAGCTTTCTTT
. | TRBJ2-5 | TRBV24-1 | . | CATSSREAETQYF | TGTGCCACCAGTTCCAGGGAGGCTGAGACCCAGTACTTC
. | TRBJ2-2 | TRBV6-5 | . | CASSLLANTGELFF | TGTGCCAGCAGCCTTCTAGCGAACACCGGGGAGCTGTTTTTT
. | TRBJ2-7 | TRBV7-6 | . | CASSASSYEQYF | TGTGCCAGCAGCGCCAGCTCCTACGAGCAGTACTTC
TRBD2 | TRBJ2-3 | TRBV24-1 | . | CATSSGLVSLAVATDTQYF | TGTGCCACCAGCTCAGGACTAGTATCCTTAGCCGTAGCCACAGATACGCAGTATTTT
. | TRBJ2-2 | TRBV12-3/TRBV12-4 | . | CASSSAGELFF | TGTGCCAGCAGTTCGGCCGGGGAGCTGTTTTTT
. | TRBJ2-5 | TRBV6-2/TRBV6-3 | . | CASSYKRKTWETQYF | TGTGCCAGCAGTTACAAGCGTAAAACGTGGGAGACCCAGTACTTC
. | TRBJ1-1 | TRBV6-5 | . | CASLPHRAWDTEAFF | TGTGCCTCCCTACCCCACAGGGCCTGGGACACTGAAGCTTTCTTT
. | TRBJ2-3 | TRBV4-2 | once | CASSLRSDFSTDTQYF | TGTGCCAGCAGCCTCCGTTCAGATTTTAGCACAGATACGCAGTATTTT
TRBD1 | TRBJ2-1 | TRBV28 | . | CASSTQGVPNNEQFF | TGTGCCAGCAGTACACAGGGGGTCCCCAATAATGAGCAGTTCTTC
. | TRBJ2-2 | TRBV28 | . | CASSRGGQGTGELFF | TGTGCCAGCAGCCGAGGGGGTCAGGGCACCGGGGAGCTGTTTTTT
TRBD1 | TRBJ2-7 | TRBV11-2 | . | CASRSTGANPYEQYF | TGTGCCAGCAGGTCGACAGGGGCAAACCCCTACGAGCAGTACTTC
TRBD1 | TRBJ1-1 | TRBV28 | . | CASSRNYRGEAFF | TGTGCCAGCAGCAGAAATTACAGGGGTGAAGCTTTCTTT
. | TRBJ1-2 | TRBV27 | . | CASSLRGTLTFGYTF | TGTGCCAGCAGTTTGCGGGGCACCTTAACTTTTGGCTACACCTTC
. | TRBJ1-2 | TRBV4-3 | . | CASSQDPRGQYGYTF | TGCGCCAGCAGCCAAGATCCGAGGGGACAATATGGCTACACCTTC
. | TRBJ2-7 | TRBV7-2 | . | CASSLANGPSYEQYF | TGTGCCAGCAGCTTAGCCAACGGTCCCTCCTACGAGCAGTACTTC
TRBD1 | TRBJ1-4 | TRBV5-4 | . | CASSVKQGSHEKLFF | TGTGCCAGCAGCGTCAAACAGGGGTCCCATGAAAAACTGTTTTTT
. | TRBJ1-5 | TRBV19 | . | CASSPYLYAGQPQHF | TGTGCCAGTAGCCCTTATCTATATGCAGGTCAGCCCCAGCATTTT
. | TRBJ1-1 | TRBV19 | once | CASSIADTEAFF | TGTGCCAGTAGTATAGCCGACACTGAAGCTTTCTTT